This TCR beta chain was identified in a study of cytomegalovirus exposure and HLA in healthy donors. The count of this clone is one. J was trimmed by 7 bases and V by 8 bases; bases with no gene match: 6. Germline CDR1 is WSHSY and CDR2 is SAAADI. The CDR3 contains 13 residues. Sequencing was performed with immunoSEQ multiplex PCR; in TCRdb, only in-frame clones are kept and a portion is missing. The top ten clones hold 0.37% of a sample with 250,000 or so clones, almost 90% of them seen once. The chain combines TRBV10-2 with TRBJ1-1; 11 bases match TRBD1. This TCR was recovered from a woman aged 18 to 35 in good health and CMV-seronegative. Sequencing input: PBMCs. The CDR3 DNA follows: TGCGCCAGCGGCCGGGACAGGGGGAATGAAGCTTTCTTT. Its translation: CASGRDRGNEAFF.